This is a list of T cell receptor beta chains from one sample in a study of regulatory T cells in long-lasting Graves disease. A single record per CDR3 protein comes from TCRdb applying MiXCR to the multiplex PCR reads. This sample carries approximately 400,000 distinct CDR3 sequences, 14% to 15% of them seen once, and the ten largest clones take approximately 15%. The same data also went into a second study, on T cells in Graves' hyperthyroidism and ophthalmopathy.

The starting material was peripheral blood mononuclear cells (PBMCs), obtained at new diagnosis, from a patient treated with antithyroid drugs. The source of these receptors is a woman aged 25 to 39 with Graves disease. Both conserved end residues are part of each CDR3. The D gene is left open where the match is weak. Expanded clones are given a class, and other clones once, few, many or no size at all.

TRBJ2-1 | TRBV30 | few | TRBD2 | TGTGCCTGGAGTTTTCCGGGAGGGCCGGGTGAGCAGTTCTTC | CAWSFPGGPGEQFF
TRBJ1-3 | TRBV6-2/TRBV6-3 | many | - | TGTGCCAGCAGTGAGGACGGTCCCCCTGGAAACACCATATATTTT | CASSEDGPPGNTIYF
TRBJ1-1 | TRBV18 | many | - | TGTGCCAGCTCACGACAGGAAGGCACTGAAGCTTTCTTT | CASSRQEGTEAFF
TRBJ1-2 | TRBV3-1 | few | TRBD1 | TGCGCCAGCAGCTCTGTCATTTACAGGGGTACAGATGGCTACACCTTC | CASSSVIYRGTDGYTF
TRBJ2-1 | TRBV12-3/TRBV12-4 | many | TRBD2 | TGTGCCAGCAGTTTAGGTGCGGGACTAGCGGGATACAATGAGCAGTTCTTC | CASSLGAGLAGYNEQFF
TRBJ2-2 | TRBV11-3 | - | - | TGTGCCAGCAGCTTAGGGAGGACAGCGACCGGGGAGCTGTTTTTT | CASSLGRTATGELFF
TRBJ2-7 | TRBV11-2 | - | TRBD1 | TGTGCCAGCAGCCTCACAGGGGCAGGGCCCTACGAGCAGTACTTC | CASSLTGAGPYEQYF
TRBJ2-3 | TRBV4-1 | few | - | TGCGCCAGCAGCCAAGCCGGGATTGGCACAGATACGCAGTATTTT | CASSQAGIGTDTQYF
TRBJ2-3 | TRBV5-1 | few | - | TGCGCCAGCAGCGTCACCGGGATCAGCACAGATACGCAGTATTTT | CASSVTGISTDTQYF
TRBJ1-4 | TRBV5-1 | - | - | TGCGCCAGCGCATACCGGGACATAATTAATGAAAAACTGTTTTTT | CASAYRDIINEKLFF
TRBJ2-3 | TRBV6-2/TRBV6-3 | - | TRBD1 | TGTGCCAGCAGCCAAGGGACAGGGGATCCTTCTACGCAGTATTTT | CASSQGTGDPSTQYF
TRBJ1-1 | TRBV19 | - | - | TGTGCCAGTAGTATAGTCCCGGACCTATTAAACACTGAAGCTTTCTTT | CASSIVPDLLNTEAFF
TRBJ1-1 | TRBV28 | many | - | TGTGCCAGCACGTCGTCGTGGGGGACTGAAGCTTTCTTT | CASTSSWGTEAFF
TRBJ2-7 | TRBV2 | many | TRBD1 | TGTGCCAGCTATGGCCGGGACAGGGTCTACGAGCAGTACTTC | CASYGRDRVYEQYF
TRBJ2-3 | TRBV7-8 | many | TRBD2 | TGTGCCAGCAGCTACCCGAACGGGAGGAGGATAGATACGCAGTATTTT | CASSYPNGRRIDTQYF
TRBJ2-1 | TRBV7-9 | many | TRBD2 | TGTGCCAGCAGCTCCCCGGGACTAGCGTGGAATGAGCAGTTCTTC | CASSSPGLAWNEQFF
TRBJ1-1 | TRBV12-3/TRBV12-4 | - | - | TGTGCCAGCAGTCGCAGGGGTCAGGTGCACACTGAAGCTTTCTTT | CASSRRGQVHTEAFF